This T cell receptor (beta chain) was profiled in a study of response to subunit inactivated influenza vaccine. Notes on this clonotype: Its target is unknown.

The CDR3 is 15 amino acids. The J segment lost 6 bases and the V segment lost 3 bases, leaving 10 bases of the junction unmatched. Germline CDR1 reads SGHAT; CDR2 reads FQNNGV. Findings of the study overall: The authors suggested that every seasonal influenza vaccination recruits few new T cells.

Using its own MiXCR run on the RT-PCR reads, TCRdb lists one record per CDR3 protein. The sample gives under 550,000 distinct CDR3 sequences, approximately 7.8% of which show up once; roughly 14% is in the top ten. The chain uses TRBV11-2 and TRBJ1-1; 7 nucleotides line up with TRBD1. The sequenced sample was PBMCs from blood, obtained 23 months after vaccination. The sequence came from a man aged 50 to 75 who received an inactivated influenza vaccine. The CDR3 bases are TGTGCCAGCAGCTTGGACGACAGGGAAGGCGCTGAAGCTTTCTTT. This translates into CASSLDDREGAEAFF.